The rows below give T cell receptor beta chains drawn from one sample of a study of regulatory T cells in long-lasting Graves disease. TCRdb passed the multiplex PCR reads through MiXCR, listing each CDR3 protein once. The table lists 620,000 or so distinct CDR3 sequences, roughly 15% of them singletons. The same specimen was also included in a second study, on T cells in Graves' hyperthyroidism and ophthalmopathy.

Source: peripheral blood mononuclear cells (PBMCs), taken at new diagnosis, from a patient treated with antithyroid drugs. Receptors originate from a woman in her 30s with Graves disease. CDR3s include the opening cysteine and the closing phenylalanine or tryptophan. Expanded clones get a size class; other rows say once, few or many, or leave the size out.

clone_size: many; v_call: TRBV11-1; cdr3_aa: CASSLALHFEQFF
clone_size: NA; v_call: TRBV7-9; cdr3_aa: CASSLDWVNEKLFF
clone_size: NA; v_call: TRBV20-1; cdr3_aa: CSAPGQLYNEQFF
clone_size: many; v_call: TRBV5-1; cdr3_aa: CASSLDAGFTDTQYF
clone_size: many; v_call: TRBV28; cdr3_aa: CASSPGGLKNEQFF
clone_size: few; v_call: TRBV27; cdr3_aa: CASSRDNLNTEAFF
clone_size: many; v_call: TRBV30; cdr3_aa: CAWDLGWYNEQFF
clone_size: NA; v_call: TRBV7-2; cdr3_aa: CASSPGLQGDEQYF
clone_size: NA; v_call: TRBV6-1; cdr3_aa: CASTYPGRGKKKSNQPQHF
clone_size: many; v_call: TRBV28; cdr3_aa: CASRDRGSNQPQHF
clone_size: few; v_call: TRBV5-1; cdr3_aa: CASSSGQAFGELFF
clone_size: NA; v_call: TRBV7-9; cdr3_aa: CASSTQRGQLMNTEAFF
clone_size: NA; v_call: TRBV10-1; cdr3_aa: CASSPGTPGNTIYF
clone_size: NA; v_call: TRBV7-2; cdr3_aa: CASIFHQTQYF
clone_size: many; v_call: TRBV2; cdr3_aa: CASSDRTGETQYF
clone_size: NA; v_call: TRBV18; cdr3_aa: CASSPPGSRQFYEQYF